This T cell receptor beta chain came from a study of T cell clones after liver transplantation. Germline V gene lookup returns CDR1 MNHNY and CDR2 SVGAGI (reference sequence). V lost 0 bases and J 2 bases, leaving 5 bases between the germline ends. There are 14 residues in the CDR3. Only in-frame clones appear in the TCRdb table, and some are missing; sequencing was by immunoSEQ multiplex PCR. Of roughly 80,000 clones listed, roughly 85% are singletons. This clone came up a few times. This TCR derives from a human patient who received a liver transplant. Some T cells may have originated in the graft donor. The genes are TRBV6-6 and TRBJ1-5; tentative D call: TRBD1 (5 bases). Sequencing was performed on CD4+ T cells from blood, taken at the 22-month timepoint. CDR3 amino acids: CASSYSTGNQPQHF. CDR3 bases: TGTGCCAGCAGTTACTCGACAGGCAATCAGCCCCAGCATTTT.